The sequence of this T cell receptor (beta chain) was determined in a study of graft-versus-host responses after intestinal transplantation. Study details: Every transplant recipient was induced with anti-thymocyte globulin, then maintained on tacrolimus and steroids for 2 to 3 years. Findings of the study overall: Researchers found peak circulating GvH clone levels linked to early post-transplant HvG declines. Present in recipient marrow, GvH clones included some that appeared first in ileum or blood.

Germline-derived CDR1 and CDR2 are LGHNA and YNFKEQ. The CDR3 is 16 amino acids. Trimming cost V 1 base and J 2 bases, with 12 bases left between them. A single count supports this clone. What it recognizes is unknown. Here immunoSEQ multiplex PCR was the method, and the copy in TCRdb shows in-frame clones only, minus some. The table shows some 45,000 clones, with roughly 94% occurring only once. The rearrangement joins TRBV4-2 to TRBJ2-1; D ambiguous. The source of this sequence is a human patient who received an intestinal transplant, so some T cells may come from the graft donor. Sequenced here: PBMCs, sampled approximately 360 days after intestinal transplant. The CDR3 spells CASSQVRQRPYNEQFF. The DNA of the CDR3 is TGTGCCAGCAGCCAAGTCCGGCAGCGCCCCTACAATGAGCAGTTCTTC.